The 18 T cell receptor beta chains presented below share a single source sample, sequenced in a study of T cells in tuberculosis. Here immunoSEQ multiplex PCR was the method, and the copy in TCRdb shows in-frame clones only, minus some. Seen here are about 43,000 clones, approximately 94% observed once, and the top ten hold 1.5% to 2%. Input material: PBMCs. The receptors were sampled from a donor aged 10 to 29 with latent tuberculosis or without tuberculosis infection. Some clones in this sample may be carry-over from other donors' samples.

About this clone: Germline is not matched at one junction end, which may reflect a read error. CDR3 region: CASSEVTGGVYVQYF. Written as DNA, the CDR3 is TGTGCCAGCAGTGAGGTGACAGGGGGAGTCTACGTGCAGTACTTC. The rearrangement joins TRBV2 to TRBJ2-7, with 9 bases lining up with TRBD1. CDR1 and CDR2 from the germline V gene are SNHLY and FYNNEI. The length of the CDR3 is 15 residues.

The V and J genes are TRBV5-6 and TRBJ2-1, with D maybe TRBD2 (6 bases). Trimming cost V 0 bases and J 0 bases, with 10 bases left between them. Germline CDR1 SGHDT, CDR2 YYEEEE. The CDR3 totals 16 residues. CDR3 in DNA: TGTGCCAGCAGCTTGGGAGCGGGTGGCTCCTACAATGAGCAGTTCTTC. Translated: CASSLGAGGSYNEQFF.

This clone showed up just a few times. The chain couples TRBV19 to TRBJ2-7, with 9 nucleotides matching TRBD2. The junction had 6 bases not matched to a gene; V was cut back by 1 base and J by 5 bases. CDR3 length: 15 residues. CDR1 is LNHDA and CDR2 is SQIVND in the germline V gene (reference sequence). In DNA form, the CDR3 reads TGTGCCAGTAGTATAGGGGCTAGCGGGACGCACGAGCAGTACTTC. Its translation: CASSIGASGTHEQYF.

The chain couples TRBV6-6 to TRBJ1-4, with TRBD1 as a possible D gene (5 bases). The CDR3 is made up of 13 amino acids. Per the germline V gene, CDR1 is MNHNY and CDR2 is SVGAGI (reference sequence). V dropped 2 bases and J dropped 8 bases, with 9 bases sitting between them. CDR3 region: CASSYRAGEKLFF. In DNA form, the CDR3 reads TGTGCCAGCAGTTACCGGGCAGGGGAAAAACTGTTTTTT.

CDR3 sequence: CASSSRLVSNTDTQYF. The CDR3 region has the DNA TGTGCCAGCAGTTCTAGACTAGTTTCAAACACAGATACGCAGTATTTT. The chain couples TRBV28 to TRBJ2-3; possible D gene TRBD2, 6 bases. The germline CDR1 and CDR2 sequences are MDHEN and SYDVKM. V dropped 4 bases and J dropped 2 bases, with 16 bases sitting between them. This CDR3 has 16 amino acids.

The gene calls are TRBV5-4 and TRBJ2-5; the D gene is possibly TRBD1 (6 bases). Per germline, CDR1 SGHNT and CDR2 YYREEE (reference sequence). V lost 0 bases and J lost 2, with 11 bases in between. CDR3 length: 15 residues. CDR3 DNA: TGTGCCAGCAGCTTGGCCGACAGGCCACAAGAGACCCAGTACTTC. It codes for CASSLADRPQETQYF.

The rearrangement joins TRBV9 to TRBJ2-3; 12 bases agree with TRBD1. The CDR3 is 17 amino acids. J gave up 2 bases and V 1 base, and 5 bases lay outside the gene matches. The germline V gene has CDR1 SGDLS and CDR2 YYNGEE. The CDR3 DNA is TGTGCCAGCAGCGTATCGGGGACAGGGGGCAACACAGATACGCAGTATTTT. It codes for CASSVSGTGGNTDTQYF.

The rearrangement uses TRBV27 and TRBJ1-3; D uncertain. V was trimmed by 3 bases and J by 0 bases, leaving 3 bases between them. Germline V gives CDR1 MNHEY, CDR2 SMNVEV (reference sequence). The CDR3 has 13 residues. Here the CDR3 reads CASSFNSGNTIYF. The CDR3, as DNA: TGTGCCAGCAGTTTTAACTCTGGAAACACCATATATTTT.

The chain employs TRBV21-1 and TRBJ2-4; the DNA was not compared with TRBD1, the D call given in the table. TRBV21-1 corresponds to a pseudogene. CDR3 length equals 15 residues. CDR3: CASSSCRVAKNIQYF. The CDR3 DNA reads TGTGCCAGCAGCTCTTGCAGGGTGGCCAAAAACATTCAGTACTTC.

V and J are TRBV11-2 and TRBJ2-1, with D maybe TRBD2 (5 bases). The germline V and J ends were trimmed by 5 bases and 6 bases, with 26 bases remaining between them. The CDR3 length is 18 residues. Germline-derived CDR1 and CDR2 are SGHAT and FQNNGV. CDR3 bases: TGTGCCAGCAGCCTCCCATCCCGGTTTTCGTGGAGGCCCAATGAGCAGTTCTTC. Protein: CASSLPSRFSWRPNEQFF.

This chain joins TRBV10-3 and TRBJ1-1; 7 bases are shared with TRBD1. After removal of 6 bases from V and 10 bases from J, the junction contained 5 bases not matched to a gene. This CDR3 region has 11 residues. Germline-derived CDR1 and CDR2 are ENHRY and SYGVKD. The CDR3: CAISADRAAFF. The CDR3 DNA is TGTGCCATCAGCGCTGACAGGGCAGCTTTCTTT.

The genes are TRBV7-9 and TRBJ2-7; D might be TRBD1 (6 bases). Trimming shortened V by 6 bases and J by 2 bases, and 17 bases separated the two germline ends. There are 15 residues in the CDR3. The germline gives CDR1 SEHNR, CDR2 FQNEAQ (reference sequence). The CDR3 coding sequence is TGTGCCAGCAGATCCCCCGGGACACCTGCCTACGAGCAGTACTTC. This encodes CASRSPGTPAYEQYF.

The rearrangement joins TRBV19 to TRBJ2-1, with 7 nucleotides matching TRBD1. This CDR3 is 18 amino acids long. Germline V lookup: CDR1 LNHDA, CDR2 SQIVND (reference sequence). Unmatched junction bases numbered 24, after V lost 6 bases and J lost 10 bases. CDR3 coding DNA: TGTGCCAGTAGCATGACAGGGCCCCCACAAAGGTATCGTTCGGAGCAGTTCTTC. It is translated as CASSMTGPPQRYRSEQFF.

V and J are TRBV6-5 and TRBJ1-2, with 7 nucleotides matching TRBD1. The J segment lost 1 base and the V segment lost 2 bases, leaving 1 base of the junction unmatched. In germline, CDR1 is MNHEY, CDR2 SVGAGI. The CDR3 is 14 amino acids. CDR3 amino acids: CASSYAGGNYGYTF. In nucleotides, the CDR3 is TGTGCCAGCAGTTACGCAGGGGGTAACTATGGCTACACCTTC.

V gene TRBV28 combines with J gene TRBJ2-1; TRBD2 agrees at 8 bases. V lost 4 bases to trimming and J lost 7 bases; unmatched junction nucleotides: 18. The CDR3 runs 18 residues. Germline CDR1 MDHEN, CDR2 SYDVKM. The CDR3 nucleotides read TGTGCCAGCAGTTCAGATCGGGAGGGATGGTCCCACAGAAATGAGCAGTTCTTC. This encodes CASSSDREGWSHRNEQFF. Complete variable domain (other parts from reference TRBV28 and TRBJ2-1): DVKVTQSSRYLVKRTGEKVFLECVQDMDHENMFWYRQDPGLGLRLIYFSYDVKMKEKGDIPEGYSVSREKKERFSLILESASTNQTSMYLCASSSDREGWSHRNEQFFGPGTRLTVL.

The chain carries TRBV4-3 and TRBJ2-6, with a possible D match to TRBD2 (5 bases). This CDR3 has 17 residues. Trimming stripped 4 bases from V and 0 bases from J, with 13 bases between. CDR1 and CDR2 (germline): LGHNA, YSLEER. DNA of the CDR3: TGCGCCAGCAGCCGTACCGGGGATTTCTCTGGGGCCAACGTCCTGACTTTC. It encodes CASSRTGDFSGANVLTF.

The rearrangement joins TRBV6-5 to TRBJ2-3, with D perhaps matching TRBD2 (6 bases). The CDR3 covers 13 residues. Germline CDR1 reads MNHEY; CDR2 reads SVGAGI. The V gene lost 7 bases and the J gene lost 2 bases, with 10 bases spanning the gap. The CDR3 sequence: CASKAGYTDTQYF. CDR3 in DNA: TGTGCCAGCAAGGCGGGGTACACAGATACGCAGTATTTT.

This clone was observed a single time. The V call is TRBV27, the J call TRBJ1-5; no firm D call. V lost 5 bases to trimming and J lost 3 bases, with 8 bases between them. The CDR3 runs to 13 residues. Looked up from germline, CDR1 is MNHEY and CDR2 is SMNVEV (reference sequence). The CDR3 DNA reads TGTGCCAGCAGTCCTTTCTTCAATCAGCCCCAGCATTTT. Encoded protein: CASSPFFNQPQHF.